The T cell receptor (beta chain) described here comes from a study of vaccination effects on CD4 cells after COVID-19. For the study at large: Participants completed two doses of the BNT162b2 or mRNA-1273 vaccine.

About this clone: Antigen specificity is unknown.

Viral peptide pools were used in the ViraFEST assay to expand antigen-specific CD4+ T cells, and sequencing came afterward. Upon completion of roughly ten days in culture, CD4+ T cells were isolated. From March to December 2020, the person had a SARS-CoV-2 infection that was confirmed by PCR. They grew under 2.5 million PBMC in each well, adding 10 IU/ml IL-2 and 10 ug/ml peptides. Clones were sequenced by immunoSEQ multiplex PCR, and TCRdb holds only the in-frame ones, with some missing. The table includes 26,000 or so clones, about four fifths detected once. This CDR3 contains 17 residues. This specimen was CD4+ T cells from PBMCs cultured with HCoV-NL63 spike peptides, taken before COVID-19 vaccination. The clonotype originates from a human donor who had a prior SARS-CoV-2 infection. This chain connects TRBV1 to TRBJ2-7; no DNA check was done on the table's D call, TRBD2. TRBV1 is an annotated pseudogene. CDR3 region: CTSSDTEEGGSLYEQYF. CDR3 nucleotides: TGCACCAGCAGCGACACCGAAGAAGGAGGATCCCTTTACGAGCAGTACTTC.